This is a list of T cell receptor beta chains from one sample in a study of tumor-infiltrating lymphocytes in localized non-small cell lung cancer. Data came from immunoSEQ multiplex PCR; TCRdb stores just in-frame clones and leaves some out. The sample lists approximately 6,700 clones; roughly 69% were seen once. Sequences were obtained from uninvolved lung tissue not adjacent to the tumor. The origin of the receptors is a human donor with non-small cell lung cancer. Each CDR3 is given with its conserved first and last residue. The D gene is left open where the match is weak. Expanded clones are given a class, and other clones once, few, many or no size at all.

d_gene	abundance	v_gene	j_gene	CDR3nt	CDR3aa
.	.	TRBV11-2	TRBJ2-1	TGTGCCAGCAGCGCTTTGAACAATGAGCAGTTCTTC	CASSALNNEQFF
.	.	TRBV7-2	TRBJ2-5	TGTGCCAGCAGCCCCGGCGGACAGCGATTGGAGACCCAGTACTTC	CASSPGGQRLETQYF
.	.	TRBV27	TRBJ2-7	TGTGCCAGCAGTTTATCAGCAAGATCCTACGAGCAGTACTTC	CASSLSARSYEQYF
.	.	TRBV4-1	TRBJ1-1	TGCGCCAGCAGCCAAGAAATGGCGAACACTGAAGCTTTCTTT	CASSQEMANTEAFF
TRBD1	.	TRBV7-3	TRBJ2-7	TGTGCCAGCACCCGGGACAGGGGGCTGGCCTACGAGCAGTACTTC	CASTRDRGLAYEQYF
TRBD1	.	TRBV25-1	TRBJ2-2	TGTGCCAGCAGTGAATCACAGGGGCGTCACGGGGAGCTGTTTTTT	CASSESQGRHGELFF
TRBD2	.	TRBV11-2	TRBJ2-1	TGTGCCAGCAGGATCACTAGCGGGGGGGCCTACAATGAGCAGTTCTTC	CASRITSGGAYNEQFF
.	few	TRBV28	TRBJ1-1	TGTGCCAGTACTACGGCCCGGATAGCTTTCTTT	CASTTARIAFF
TRBD1	.	TRBV30	TRBJ1-6	TGTGCCTGGCAGGGACAGGGTCATTCACCCCTCCACTTT	CAWQGQGHSPLHF
TRBD2	.	TRBV7-9	TRBJ2-7	TGTGCCAGCAGCTGGGTGGGAGCGGGGAACTCCTACGAGCAGTACTTC	CASSWVGAGNSYEQYF
.	.	TRBV6-5	TRBJ1-1	TGTGCCAGCAGCGTCGGACGGCAGCTAAGGCGGGCTTTCTTT	CASSVGRQLRRAFF
.	.	TRBV10-3	TRBJ2-1	TGTGCCATCACCGAGGGGGGGCAGGGGGGCAATGAGCAGTTCTTC	CAITEGGQGGNEQFF
TRBD1	.	TRBV7-6	TRBJ1-4	TGTGCCAGCAGCCCCACGGACAGGGGAGAAAAACTGTTTTTT	CASSPTDRGEKLFF
.	.	TRBV6-4	TRBJ1-6	TGTGCCAGCAGTTACTCAATGTGGCAGGGTGATTCACCCCTCCACTTT	CASSYSMWQGDSPLHF
TRBD2	.	TRBV7-9	TRBJ2-1	TGTGCCAGCAGCGGCTGGACTAGCGGGGGTAAGGGTGAGCAGTTCTTC	CASSGWTSGGKGEQFF
.	once	TRBV7-3	TRBJ2-3	TGTGCCAGCAGCCTACAGGACGGATCTTTCACAGATACGCAGTATTTT	CASSLQDGSFTDTQYF
.	once	TRBV5-8	TRBJ1-5	TGTGCCAGCAGCTTGGGTAGCCTTAGCAATCAGCCCCAGCATTTT	CASSLGSLSNQPQHF
TRBD2	.	TRBV4-1	TRBJ2-3	TGCGCCAGCAGCCAAGTTGGCGGGGGGAGCACAGATACGCAGTATTTT	CASSQVGGGSTDTQYF
.	few	TRBV5-1	TRBJ1-5	TGCGCCAGCAGCCCCGATAGTCTAAATCAGCCCCAGCATTTT	CASSPDSLNQPQHF
.	.	TRBV6-6	TRBJ2-1	TGTGCCAGCAGTTACTCGCCACCGCCGCGTAATGAGCAGTTCTTC	CASSYSPPPRNEQFF
TRBD2	.	TRBV7-3	TRBJ2-5	TGTGCCAGCAGCTCAGGACTAGCAGAGACCCAGTACTTC	CASSSGLAETQYF
TRBD1	.	TRBV6-5	TRBJ2-7	TGTGCCAGCAGCCCGGGGACAGGGCGTTACGAGCAGTACTTC	CASSPGTGRYEQYF
.	large	TRBV2	TRBJ1-3	TGTGCCAGCAGCGAGGGCAGATCTGGAAACACCATATATTTT	CASSEGRSGNTIYF
TRBD1	once	TRBV7-3	TRBJ2-1	TGTGCCAGCAGCTCCTCGCGGGACAGGGGAGGCTATGAGCAGTTCTTC	CASSSSRDRGGYEQFF
TRBD1	.	TRBV5-8	TRBJ2-1	TGTGCCAGCAGCTCCGGGGACAGTAACAATGAGCAGTTCTTC	CASSSGDSNNEQFF
TRBD2	.	TRBV9	TRBJ2-3	TGTGCCAGCAGCGTAGAGGGCGGGGGGGCAGATACGCAGTATTTT	CASSVEGGGADTQYF
TRBD2	.	TRBV7-2	TRBJ2-1	TGTGCCAGCAGCTTATCAAGCGGGGGGGCTAGCAATGAGCAGTTCTTC	CASSLSSGGASNEQFF
.	.	TRBV4-3	TRBJ1-3	TGCGCCAGCAGCCAAGCTCGCCGGGGCTCTGGAAACACCATATATTTT	CASSQARRGSGNTIYF
.	medium-sized	TRBV7-9	TRBJ1-1	TGTGCCAGCAGCCCTACACAGAACACTGAAGCTTTCTTT	CASSPTQNTEAFF
TRBD1	.	TRBV7-2	TRBJ1-6	TGTGCCAGCAGCTTAGAGGGACAGGGGAGGTCACCCCTCCACTTT	CASSLEGQGRSPLHF
.	.	TRBV5-6	TRBJ2-7	TGTGCCAGCAGCTGGGGCAGGGGTACTGCCTACGAGCAGTACTTC	CASSWGRGTAYEQYF
.	.	TRBV29-1	TRBJ1-1	TGCAGCGTTGATGTTCAGAACACTGAAGCTTTCTTT	CSVDVQNTEAFF
.	once	TRBV6-6	TRBJ1-2	TGTGCCAGCAGTACCGACGGGAACTATGGCTACACCTTC	CASSTDGNYGYTF
.	few	TRBV4-1	TRBJ2-1	TGCGCCAGCAGCCAAGGGGAGAGCTCCTACAATGAGCAGTTCTTC	CASSQGESSYNEQFF
TRBD2	.	TRBV2	TRBJ2-4	TGTGCCAGCAGTGCTCTCGGCCTACTAGCGGGGGCCAAAAACATTCAGTACTTC	CASSALGLLAGAKNIQYF
TRBD2	.	TRBV29-1	TRBJ2-1	TGCAGCGTTTCTGCTAGCGGGGGGGCGGGCAATGAGCAGTTCTTC	CSVSASGGAGNEQFF
TRBD1	.	TRBV11-2	TRBJ2-7	TGTGCCAGCAGCCAATCATACAGGGGCGAGCAGTACTTC	CASSQSYRGEQYF
TRBD1	few	TRBV6-6	TRBJ1-1	TGTGCCAGCAGTGGTCACGGGGTACAGGGGGCTGAAGCTTTCTTT	CASSGHGVQGAEAFF
TRBD1	.	TRBV5-1	TRBJ1-4	TGCGCCAGCAGCCCCCTCCCGGGACAGGGGGCAGAAGAAAAACTGTTTTTT	CASSPLPGQGAEEKLFF
TRBD1	medium-sized	TRBV9	TRBJ2-7	TGTGCCAGCAGCCTGACAGGGGGCGCCTACGAGCAGTACTTC	CASSLTGGAYEQYF
.	.	TRBV7-2	TRBJ1-6	TGTGCCAGCAGCTCAAACCCCGGGACACTTTCACCCCTCCACTTT	CASSSNPGTLSPLHF
.	once	TRBV29-1	TRBJ1-3	TGCAGCGTTGAGGGGGGCGCAGGAAACACCATATATTTT	CSVEGGAGNTIYF
.	.	TRBV18	TRBJ1-1	TGTGCCAGCTCACCAACTGCTGGTGAAGCTTTCTTT	CASSPTAGEAFF
TRBD1	.	TRBV27	TRBJ2-6	TGTGCCAGCAGTAACGGACAGGGGGCGTCTGGGGCCAACGTCCTGACTTTC	CASSNGQGASGANVLTF
.	few	TRBV28	TRBJ2-2	TGTGCCAGCAGTCCCCACACCGCCCCCGGGGAGCTGTTTTTT	CASSPHTAPGELFF
.	.	TRBV15	TRBJ2-2	TGTGCCACCAGCACGGGACCCCACACCGGGGAGCTGTTTTTT	CATSTGPHTGELFF
.	.	TRBV7-2	TRBJ1-1	TGTGCCAGCAGCTCCCTACAGGGACCTGGAGCTTTCTTT	CASSSLQGPGAFF
.	.	TRBV4-3	TRBJ1-2	TGCGCCAGCAGCCCTTCATGGGGTGATGGCTACACCTTC	CASSPSWGDGYTF
.	.	TRBV19	TRBJ2-1	TGTGCCAGTAGTATCCCCCAGAGGGAGCAGTTCTTC	CASSIPQREQFF
TRBD2	.	TRBV5-5	TRBJ2-3	TGTGCCAGCAGCTTTCTAGCGGGGGGGGAATTCACAGATACGCAGTATTTT	CASSFLAGGEFTDTQYF
TRBD1	.	TRBV11-3	TRBJ2-3	TGTGCCAGCAGCTCTGGACAGGGAGACACAGATACGCAGTATTTT	CASSSGQGDTDTQYF
TRBD1	.	TRBV5-1	TRBJ2-7	TGCGCCAGCAGCGCAACCGGGACAGGGGCCGAGCAGTACTTC	CASSATGTGAEQYF
TRBD1	.	TRBV15	TRBJ2-3	TGTGCCACCAGCCATGATCCGGGACAGGGAACAGATACGCAGTATTTT	CATSHDPGQGTDTQYF
TRBD2	.	TRBV5-1	TRBJ2-1	TGCGCCAGCAGCTCGAGCGGGGGCTACAATGAGCAGTTCTTC	CASSSSGGYNEQFF
.	.	TRBV27	TRBJ2-3	TGTGCCAGCAGTTTATCCGAAACAGATACGCAGTATTTT	CASSLSETDTQYF
.	.	TRBV7-3	TRBJ2-3	TGTGCCAGCAGCCTTGGACAGCGCACAGATACGCAGTATTTT	CASSLGQRTDTQYF
.	.	TRBV23-1	TRBJ1-2	TGCGCCAGCAGCCGAGGGGGGCCACCGTATTACTATCGATGCTACACCTTC	CASSRGGPPYYYRCYTF
.	.	TRBV6-6	TRBJ2-1	TGTGCCAGCTCAGTAGGTACAAGCGTGAATGAGCAGTTCTTC	CASSVGTSVNEQFF
.	.	TRBV15	TRBJ2-7	TGTGCCACCAGCAGAGGCCGGGACTTCTCCTACGAGCAGTACTTC	CATSRGRDFSYEQYF
TRBD2	.	TRBV5-8	TRBJ2-3	TGTGCCAGCAGCTTGATCGGGGGGGCCGTAGATACGCAGTATTTT	CASSLIGGAVDTQYF